Listed below are T cell receptor beta chains from one sample, sequenced in a study of cytomegalovirus exposure and HLA in healthy donors. This table comes from immunoSEQ multiplex PCR, and its TCRdb copy is limited to in-frame clones, with some not included. The sample has about 98,000 clones, roughly 87% seen once; the top ten hold roughly 3.9%. The sequenced material came from PBMCs. The receptors originated from a woman in her twenties or thirties in good health and CMV-seronegative. CDR3s include the opening cysteine and the closing phenylalanine or tryptophan. Each record gives: V gene, J gene, CDR3 protein.

v_gene: TRBV5-6; j_gene: TRBJ1-5; CDR3aa: CASSFRYSPHQPQHF
v_gene: TRBV5-1; j_gene: TRBJ2-5; CDR3aa: CASTPGDQETQYF
v_gene: TRBV13; j_gene: TRBJ2-7; CDR3aa: CASSSTDSYEQYF
v_gene: TRBV7-9; j_gene: TRBJ1-4; CDR3aa: CASSLLRVDEKLFF
v_gene: TRBV4-3; j_gene: TRBJ2-3; CDR3aa: CASSQASGTSTDTQYF
v_gene: TRBV7-6; j_gene: TRBJ1-1; CDR3aa: CASSLTRTEAFF
v_gene: TRBV5-1; j_gene: TRBJ2-6; CDR3aa: CASSLDRVSGANVLTF
v_gene: TRBV29-1; j_gene: TRBJ2-4; CDR3aa: CSAGTRFGNIQYF
v_gene: TRBV7-2; j_gene: TRBJ1-1; CDR3aa: CASSLALGLMNTEAFF
v_gene: TRBV7-9; j_gene: TRBJ2-2; CDR3aa: CAGKGGTSGTGELFF
v_gene: TRBV10-3; j_gene: TRBJ2-2; CDR3aa: CAISKDRDGVRELFF
v_gene: TRBV19; j_gene: TRBJ1-2; CDR3aa: CASSSRQGGQTF
v_gene: TRBV19; j_gene: TRBJ2-6; CDR3aa: CASSIQVGGPGANVLTF
v_gene: TRBV2; j_gene: TRBJ1-3; CDR3aa: CASSESGGSGNTIYF
v_gene: TRBV4-1; j_gene: TRBJ1-2; CDR3aa: CASSQERSRGGYTF
v_gene: TRBV27; j_gene: TRBJ1-5; CDR3aa: CASSLVSGGYSNQPQHF
v_gene: TRBV4-2; j_gene: TRBJ2-5; CDR3aa: CASSRGIPSEETQYF
v_gene: TRBV9; j_gene: TRBJ1-1; CDR3aa: CASSSDRVTEAFF
v_gene: TRBV7-3; j_gene: TRBJ2-2; CDR3aa: CASSLMGPGTGELFF
v_gene: TRBV4-3; j_gene: TRBJ2-2; CDR3aa: CASSQDINTGELFF
v_gene: TRBV27; j_gene: TRBJ1-1; CDR3aa: CASRTGAVAFF
v_gene: TRBV6-6; j_gene: TRBJ1-2; CDR3aa: CASSYSGTDGYTF
v_gene: TRBV6-1; j_gene: TRBJ1-5; CDR3aa: CASSEFSGSYQPQHF
v_gene: TRBV4-3; j_gene: TRBJ2-3; CDR3aa: CASSPGRGRGRKRTDTQYF
v_gene: TRBV2; j_gene: TRBJ1-6; CDR3aa: CASTGQSNSPLHF